This TCR beta chain was obtained from a study of beta chain features in type 1 diabetes (dated by TCRdb to between 2017 and 2018). Regarding the research as a whole: Mean age, gender distribution, total cell number and subset yield did not differ between patients and healthy donors. The study compared the TCRB repertoires of sorted circulating CD4+ T cell subsets in recently diagnosed type 1 diabetes patients with those in matched healthy donors. Regulatory and stem cell-like memory subsets were obtained from only 8 patients and roughly eight healthy donors, while naive and central memory subsets were obtained from all 30 or so donors. A total of just under 110,000,000 sorted cells were examined across all samples, and RNA yield correlated strongly with the number of cells per subset.

The entire amount of isolated RNA was reverse transcribed using the High Capacity cDNA Reverse Transcription Kit, so the sequenced TCRB transcripts were expressed ones. Naive, central memory and regulatory T cell samples underwent deep immunoSEQ sequencing, averaging approximately 3.5 million total reads per sample. Sorted cells were lysed in RLT buffer, and RNA was extracted using DNase-treated RNeasy Micro or Mini kits according to cell number. To prevent cross-contamination, each cell subset was processed individually, whereas patient and healthy donor samples were processed jointly. Using the immunoSEQ multiplex PCR, TCRB sequences were amplified from cDNA into 87-bp fragments spanning the CDR3 region. Sequencing of the amplicons was done on the Illumina HiSeq platform. Processing in the source paper ran as follows. PCR bias was computationally corrected using synthetic template baselines, reads within Hamming distance 2 were collapsed, and singletons that could not be merged were discarded. Reads were aligned to IMGT to assign V, D and J genes, CDR3 length, and insertions or deletions at six rearrangement sites. Within each subset, clonotype counts were normalized to the number of sorted cells before true diversity and Gini coefficients were calculated with the tcR R package. The overlap coefficient, calculated on TCRB nucleotide sequences, was used to quantify repertoire sharing. Out-of-frame TCRB sequences from naive cells were analyzed to stand in for the pre-selection repertoire. TCRdb re-hosts the immuneACCESS table, in-frame sequences only. Its copies lack some clones; in the studies checked, an unresolved V gene accounts for under half of them, and the cause for the rest is not known. That table supplies the V and J calls and clone size; D and trimming were determined from the DNA. The sample table contains 300,000 to 350,000 clones; only one count was recorded for around an eighth of them. The ten largest account for 0.015% of the sample.

As for this clone: Its antigen is still unknown. Base qualities are not recorded, but no much larger clone differs from it by a single base.

Results and caveats for the whole study, not just this receptor: A moderate but significant shortening of TCRB CDR3 length was observed in type 1 diabetes patients in all four CD4+ subsets. PCR might favor shorter templates, but patient and control samples were amplified and corrected together, so any skew would affect both groups equally. The naive, central memory and regulatory TCRB repertoires appeared to resemble one another more closely among patients than among healthy donors. At VDJ recombination sites, patients with type 1 diabetes made fewer insertions and deleted more nucleotides, a pattern implying thymic rearrangement abnormalities. HLA sub-analyses involved small numbers of individuals, so any influence of HLA type on TCRB rearrangement remained unresolved. Sequencing cDNA rather than genomic DNA could over-represent highly expressing activated cells, although activation and CD3 levels did not differ between groups.

A single peripheral blood draw of around 120 mL on average was collected from each donor into heparinised tubes. Using a panel that included CD45RO, CCR7, CD25, CD127, CD95 and CD27, naive, central memory, regulatory and stem cell-like memory CD4+ T cells were sorted on a BD FACSAria II. Purity was above 95% for every sorted population. Right away, PBMCs were isolated by Lymphoprep density gradient centrifugation and were stained directly, with no culture step. So that batch effects would be minimized, each experiment stained and sorted samples in pairs, pairing one healthy donor with one patient. From the cysteine through the phenylalanine, the CDR3 covers 12 amino acids. The read is trimmed to its CDR3 DNA, 36 bases read in frame from base 1. The CDR1 and CDR2 encoded by the germline V gene (reference sequence) are SSHAT and FNYEAQ. Trimming removed 2 bases from V and 6 bases from J, leaving 8 bases between the germline ends.

The source is a woman aged 18-29 years with type 1 diabetes. Input material: naive CD4+ T cells from blood. The cell subset or site label for this specimen denotes: true naive CD4+ T cells. The sequence is built from TRBV7-7 and TRBJ2-7; matching of 5 bases hints at TRBD1 as the D gene. The CDR3 region reads CASSLWGGEQYF. The nucleotide sequence reads TGTGCCAGCAGCTTATGGGGCGGCGAGCAGTACTTC.